Shown below are 29 T cell receptor beta chains from a single sample sequenced in a study of blood T cells in healthy people across ages. A sample-barcoded 5' primer and a J-beta primer mix were used in a second PCR of roughly 7 to 11 cycles. TCRdb passed the 5' RACE reads through MiXCR, listing each CDR3 protein once. Of roughly 800,000 distinct CDR3 sequences listed, roughly 50% are singletons. The sample comprised blood. These receptors came from a man older than 75 in good health.

This clonotype has a count of ten or more. The V call is TRBV5-1, the J call TRBJ2-4; D ambiguous. The DNA matches TRBJ2-7 better at its end, which makes the J call doubtful. Germline assignment: CDR1 SGHRS and CDR2 YFSETQ. The CDR3 loop spans 12 amino acids. CDR3 sequence reads: CASSLDLYEQYF. The CDR3 DNA follows: TGCGCCAGCAGCTTGGACCTCTACGAGCAGTACTTC.

This sequence joins TRBV5-1 and TRBJ2-1; 9 bases match TRBD2. The V gene's germline CDR1 is SGHRS and CDR2 YFSETQ. The CDR3 consists of 16 residues. Unmatched junction bases numbered 11, after V lost 5 bases and J lost 5 bases. The chain's CDR3 is CASSLNSGSLDNEQFF. The CDR3 nucleotides read TGCGCCAGCAGTCTAAATAGCGGGAGTCTTGACAATGAGCAGTTCTTC.

This chain uses TRBV5-6 with TRBJ1-2; D is ambiguous. CDR3 length equals 13 residues. The V gene lost 3 bases and the J gene lost 2 bases, with 8 bases spanning the gap. Germline V gene data show CDR1 as SGHDT and CDR2 as YYEEEE. The DNA of the CDR3 is TGTGCCAGCAGCTACCGGAAGAACTATGGCTACACCTTC. It yields the protein CASSYRKNYGYTF.

J is TRBJ2-1 and V is TRBV4-2, with TRBD2 matching over 11 bases. The junction had 8 bases not matched to a gene; V was cut back by 0 bases and J by 7 bases. The CDR3 spans 17 residues. Germline V gene sequence: CDR1 LGHNA, CDR2 YNFKEQ. CDR3 nucleotide sequence: TGTGCCAGCAGCCAAGAAGCGTTAGCGGGAGGGCGGAATGAGCAGTTCTTC. Protein product: CASSQEALAGGRNEQFF.

The V call is TRBV7-2, the J call TRBJ2-5; 7 bases align to TRBD2. Losses at the gene ends were 0 bases for V and 4 bases for J; bases not matched to a gene: 8. The CDR3 is 16 residues long. CDR1 is SGHTA, CDR2 FQGNSA, per germline. The CDR3 loop reads CASSLAGRGNGETQYF. CDR3 nucleotides: TGTGCCAGCAGCTTAGCGGGGCGGGGGAATGGAGAGACCCAGTACTTC.

This clonotype was observed a handful of times. The gene calls are TRBV2 and TRBJ2-3, with TRBD2 matching over 10 bases. This CDR3 region has 15 residues. Per the germline V gene, CDR1 is SNHLY and CDR2 is FYNNEI. Trimming removed 6 bases from V and 0 bases from J; junction bases left unmatched: 3. CDR3 sequence: CASRGLALSTDTQYF. The CDR3 coding sequence is TGTGCCAGCAGGGGACTAGCGCTGAGCACAGATACGCAGTATTTT.

The chain recombines TRBV20-1 with TRBJ1-4, with no clear D. The CDR3 covers 11 residues. Germline-derived CDR1 and CDR2 are DFQATT and SNEGSKA (reference sequence). The ends were cut back, 6 bases at V and 8 bases at J, with 10 bases in the middle. The CDR3 nucleotides are TGCAGTGCGAGGGCTGGGGAAAAACTGTTTTTT. Amino acids: CSARAGEKLFF.

The J gene is TRBJ2-1, the V gene TRBV29-1; D assignment may be TRBD1 or TRBD2 (7 bases each). The assigned J gene may be wrong: the sequence end matches TRBJ2-7 better. Germline assignment: CDR1 SQVTM and CDR2 ANQGSEA. The CDR3 runs 15 residues. The CDR3 loop is CSVRTGEGDYNEQYF. The CDR3 bases are TGCAGCGTTCGTACAGGGGAGGGGGACTACAATGAGCAGTACTTC.

This clonotype has a handful of counts. The chain links TRBV5-1 to TRBJ2-1; 8 bases align to TRBD2. Germline CDR1 and CDR2: SGHRS and YFSETQ. Trimming at V came to 4 bases and at J to 9 bases, leaving 12 bases not matched to a gene. The CDR3 length is 15 residues. CDR3 in amino acids: CASSRLGLEGGEQFF. The CDR3 DNA is TGCGCCAGCAGCCGACTGGGACTAGAAGGGGGTGAGCAGTTCTTC.

This clonotype occurred a few times. This rearrangement joins TRBV3-1 to TRBJ2-3; 12 bases are a match to TRBD2. The CDR3 spans 14 residues. The junction had 7 bases not matched to a gene; V was cut back by 1 base and J by 14 bases. Germline CDR1 LGHDT, CDR2 YNNKEL (reference sequence). Here the CDR3 reads CASSQVTSGGNAYF. In nucleotides, the CDR3 is TGTGCCAGCAGCCAAGTGACTAGCGGGGGCAACGCGTATTTT.

The chain uses TRBV2 and TRBJ2-7; a weak D match, TRBD2 (6 bases). Looked up from germline, CDR1 is SNHLY and CDR2 is FYNNEI. Trimming cost V 10 bases and J 2 bases, with 18 bases left between them. The CDR3 extends over 14 amino acids. The chain's CDR3 is CANSAAEGAYEQYF. The CDR3, as DNA: TGTGCCAATTCAGCAGCGGAGGGTGCCTACGAGCAGTACTTC.

The chain uses TRBV6-6 and TRBJ2-1; 9 bases align to TRBD1. This CDR3 comprises 15 residues. V lost 8 bases to trimming and J lost 2 bases; unmatched junction nucleotides: 7. Germline V CDR1 and CDR2: MNHNY, SVGAGI (reference sequence). CDR3 coding DNA: TGTGCCAGCTGTAAACAGGGGGCAACCTACAATGAGCAGTTCTTC. This sequence encodes CASCKQGATYNEQFF.

This chain uses TRBV5-5 with TRBJ1-5, with D possibly matching TRBD1 (5 bases). The germline V gene encodes CDR1 SGHKS and CDR2 YYEKEE (reference sequence). Trimming removed 0 bases from V and 5 bases from J, with 15 bases in between. The CDR3 is 16 amino acids. The CDR3 coding sequence is TGTGCCAGCAGCTTGGAGGGGAGGGTGGCCTATCAGCCCCAGCATTTT. It translates to CASSLEGRVAYQPQHF. The complete variable domain, with remaining parts taken from reference TRBV5-5 and TRBJ1-5, reads DAGVTQSPTHLIKTRGQQVTLRCSPISGHKSVSWYQQVLGQGPQFIFQYYEKEERGRGNFPDRFSARQFPNYSSELNVNALLLGDSALYLCASSLEGRVAYQPQHFGDGTRLSIL.

There are a few counts of this clonotype. The V gene is TRBV28, the J gene TRBJ1-3; D is ambiguous. Trimming pared 2 bases from V and 2 bases from J, leaving 13 bases between. CDR3 length: 16 amino acids. Germline V gene lookup returns CDR1 MDHEN and CDR2 SYDVKM. The CDR3 DNA sequence: TGTGCCAGCAGTTTACCTCTCCTCGGTACTGGAAACACCATATATTTT. It translates to CASSLPLLGTGNTIYF.

The chain combines TRBV5-1 with TRBJ2-7; tentative D call: TRBD1 (5 bases). The germline gives CDR1 SGHRS, CDR2 YFSETQ. The CDR3 has 14 residues. V gave up 3 bases and J gave up 2 bases, with 12 bases separating them. CDR3 in amino acids: CASSYPGNTYEQYF. The DNA for the CDR3 is TGCGCCAGCAGCTACCCAGGGAATACCTACGAGCAGTACTTC.

This rearrangement joins TRBV5-1 to TRBJ2-5, with 9 bases lining up with TRBD1. Germline CDR1 reads SGHRS; CDR2 reads YFSETQ. Trimming at V came to 0 bases and at J to 4 bases, leaving 7 bases not matched to a gene. The CDR3 runs to 16 residues. The chain's CDR3 is CASSLAFGTGLETQYF. CDR3 in DNA: TGCGCCAGCAGCTTGGCATTCGGGACAGGGTTAGAGACCCAGTACTTC.

This clonotype appeared a few times. The chain carries TRBV12-3 or TRBV12-4 and TRBJ2-7, with TRBD1 identical over 8 bases. The V gene end was trimmed by 5 bases and the J gene end by 5 bases; junction bases not matched to a gene: 8. CDR3 size: 14 residues. The CDR3 sequence: CASSSRGLGDEQYF. Here the CDR3 DNA reads TGTGCCAGCAGTAGCAGGGGGCTCGGGGACGAGCAGTACTTC.

This clonotype was seen more than once but under ten times. The chain employs TRBV7-2 and TRBJ1-2, with TRBD1 identical over 9 bases. Trimming removed 5 bases from V and 0 bases from J; junction bases left unmatched: 1. CDR1 is SGHTA, CDR2 FQGNSA, per germline. The CDR3 is 14 residues long. CDR3 coding DNA: TGTGCCAGCAGCCACAGGGGGCCTAACTATGGCTACACCTTC. Translating it yields CASSHRGPNYGYTF.

The CDR3 reads CASHMGQGRTEAFF. The DNA of the CDR3 is TGTGCCAGTCATATGGGACAGGGGAGGACTGAAGCTTTCTTT. The V gene is TRBV27, the J gene TRBJ1-1, with 10 nucleotides matching TRBD1. The CDR3 is 14 amino acids. Trimming removed 9 bases from V and 5 bases from J; junction bases left unmatched: 9. The germline gives CDR1 MNHEY, CDR2 SMNVEV (reference sequence).

The genes are TRBV7-9 and TRBJ2-5; D not resolved. Trimming left V 2 bases short and J 4 bases short, with 8 bases between. From germline, CDR1 is SEHNR and CDR2 FQNEAQ (reference sequence). The CDR3 consists of 13 residues. In DNA form, the CDR3 reads TGTGCCAGCAGCTTACCCTTCGGAGAGACCCAGTACTTC. Translating gives CASSLPFGETQYF.

The chain employs TRBV6-5 and TRBJ2-3; TRBD1 aligns across 9 bases. Per the germline V gene, CDR1 is MNHEY and CDR2 is SVGAGI. J lost 0 bases, V lost 6 bases, and 4 bases had no gene match. The CDR3 loop spans 15 amino acids. CDR3 in DNA: TGTGCCAGCAGCCCACAGGGGGCTAGCACAGATACGCAGTATTTT. Its translation is CASSPQGASTDTQYF.

The CDR3 is CSARTGLADSYNEQFF. DNA for the CDR3: TGCAGTGCTAGGACCGGACTAGCGGATTCCTACAATGAGCAGTTCTTC. V and J are TRBV20-1 and TRBJ2-1, with TRBD2 matching 10 bases. Germline V CDR1 and CDR2: DFQATT, SNEGSKA (reference sequence). V dropped 3 bases and J dropped 1; count of bases not matched to a gene: 6. CDR3 length: 16 amino acids.

The chain is built from TRBV5-1 and TRBJ2-1, with D tentatively TRBD2 (7 bases). CDR1 is SGHRS, CDR2 YFSETQ, per germline. This CDR3 has 13 amino acids. Deletions cut 4 bases from V and 13 bases from J, with 18 bases between. This CDR3 reads CASSPLRGGIQFF. DNA of the CDR3: TGCGCCAGCAGCCCTCTAAGGGGGGGCATCCAGTTCTTC.

V gene TRBV7-2 combines with J gene TRBJ2-7; TRBD2 aligns across 16 bases. The J segment lost 10 bases and the V segment lost 3 bases, leaving 9 bases of the junction unmatched. There are 16 residues in the CDR3. Germline CDR1 SGHTA, CDR2 FQGNSA. CDR3 protein: CASSLGLAGGAQAQYF. The CDR3, as DNA: TGTGCCAGCAGCTTGGGACTAGCGGGAGGGGCACAGGCCCAGTACTTC.

A few counts support this clonotype. The chain employs TRBV3-1 and TRBJ1-4, with no clear D. V was cut by 0 bases and J by 6 bases, with 11 bases left in between. CDR3 length: 15 residues. Germline lookup yields CDR1 LGHDT and CDR2 YNNKEL (reference sequence). This chain's CDR3 is CASSQDDARDEKLFF. The CDR3, as DNA: TGTGCCAGCAGCCAAGACGACGCCCGCGATGAAAAACTGTTTTTT.

The rearrangement links TRBV7-2 to TRBJ1-3; D call uncertain. Trimming took 7 bases from V and 0 from J, leaving 10 bases between them. Germline V lookup: CDR1 SGHTA, CDR2 FQGNSA. The CDR3 runs 14 residues. The CDR3 nucleotides read TGTGCCAGCAAGGCGGTCAGCTCTGGAAACACCATATATTTT. This sequence encodes CASKAVSSGNTIYF.

About this clonotype itself: Because it lacks the conserved phenylalanine or tryptophan at the end, this CDR3 is likely a read error. The gene calls are TRBV10-3 and TRBJ2-3; D uncertain. CDR3 length: 22 amino acids. The V end was cut by 4 bases, the J end by 0 bases, with 32 bases between. Germline V gene data show CDR1 as ENHRY and CDR2 as SYGVKD. The CDR3 DNA sequence: TGTGCCATCAGTGGACTGTACCCAAGCGCTCCCTTGTCGCAGGCTAGCACAGATACGCAGTATTAT. Its protein product is CAISGLYPSAPLSQASTDTQYY.

This clonotype has just a few counts. V is TRBV6-1 and J is TRBJ1-2; perhaps TRBD1 as D (5 bases). The CDR3 is made up of 14 amino acids. Germline assignment: CDR1 MNHNS and CDR2 SASEGT. V lost 2 bases, J lost 4 bases, and 11 bases lay in between. The CDR3 is CASSEPGMGYGYTF. DNA of the CDR3: TGTGCCAGCAGTGAACCAGGGATGGGCTATGGCTACACCTTC.

This clonotype turned up a few times. The chain links TRBV5-1 to TRBJ1-2, with unresolved D. CDR3 length: 12 amino acids. Between the trimmed V and J ends, which lost 2 bases and 6 bases, there was a span of 8 bases. Germline V gene data show CDR1 as SGHRS and CDR2 as YFSETQ. Written as DNA, the CDR3 is TGCGCCAGCAGCTTAAACCGTGATGGCTACACCTTC. Translation gives CASSLNRDGYTF.